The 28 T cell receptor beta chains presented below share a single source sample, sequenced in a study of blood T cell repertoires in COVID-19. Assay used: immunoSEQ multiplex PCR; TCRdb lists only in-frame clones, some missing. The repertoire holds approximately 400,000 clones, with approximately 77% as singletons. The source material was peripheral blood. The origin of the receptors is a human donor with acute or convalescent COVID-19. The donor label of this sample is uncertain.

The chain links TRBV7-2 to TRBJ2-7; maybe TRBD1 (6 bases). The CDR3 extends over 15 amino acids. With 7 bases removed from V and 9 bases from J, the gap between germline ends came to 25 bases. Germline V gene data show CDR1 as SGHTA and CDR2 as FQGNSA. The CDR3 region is CASTFLLGNQGLQYF. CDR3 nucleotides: TGTGCCAGCACCTTCCTATTGGGGAACCAGGGGTTGCAGTACTTC.

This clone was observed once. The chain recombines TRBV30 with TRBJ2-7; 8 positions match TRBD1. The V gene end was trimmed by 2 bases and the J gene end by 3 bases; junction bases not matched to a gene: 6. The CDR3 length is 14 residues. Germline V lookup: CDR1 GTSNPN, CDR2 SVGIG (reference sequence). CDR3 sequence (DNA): TGTGCCTGGAGTCAGGGGGCAGGGGGCTACGAGCAGTACTTC. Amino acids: CAWSQGAGGYEQYF.

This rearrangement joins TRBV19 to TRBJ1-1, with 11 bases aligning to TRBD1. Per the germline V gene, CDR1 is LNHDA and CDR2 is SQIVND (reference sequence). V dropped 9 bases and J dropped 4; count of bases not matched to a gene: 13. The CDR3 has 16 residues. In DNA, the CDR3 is TGTGCCAGCACACCCCCCTCGGGACAGGGGGTCACTGAAGCTTTCTTT. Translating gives CASTPPSGQGVTEAFF.

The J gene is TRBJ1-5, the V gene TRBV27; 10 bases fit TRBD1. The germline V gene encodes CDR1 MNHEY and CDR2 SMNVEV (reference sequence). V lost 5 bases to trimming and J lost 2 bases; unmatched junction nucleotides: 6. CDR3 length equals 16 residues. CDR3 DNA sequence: TGTGCCAGCAGTCCGGGACAGGGGTTAGGCAATCAGCCCCAGCATTTT. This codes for CASSPGQGLGNQPQHF.

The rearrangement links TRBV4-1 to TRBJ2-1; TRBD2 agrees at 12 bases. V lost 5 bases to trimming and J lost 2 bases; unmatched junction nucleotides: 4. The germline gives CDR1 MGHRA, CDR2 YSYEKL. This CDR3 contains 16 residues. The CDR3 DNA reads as TGCGCCAGCAGCTATCTAGCGGGAGGGACCTACAATGAGCAGTTCTTC. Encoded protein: CASSYLAGGTYNEQFF.

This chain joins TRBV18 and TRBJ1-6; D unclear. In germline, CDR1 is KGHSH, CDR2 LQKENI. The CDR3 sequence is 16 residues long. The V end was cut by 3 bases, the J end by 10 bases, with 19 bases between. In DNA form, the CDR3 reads TGTGCCAGCTCACCCCCTACGGGCCCAGGAGGGTCACCCCTCCACTTT. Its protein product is CASSPPTGPGGSPLHF. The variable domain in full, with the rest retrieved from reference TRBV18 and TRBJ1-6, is NAGVMQNPRHLVRRRGQEARLRCSPMKGHSHVYWYRQLPEEGLKFMVYLQKENIIDESGMPKERFSAEFPKEGPSILRIQQVVRGDSAAYFCASSPPTGPGGSPLHFGNGTRLTVT.

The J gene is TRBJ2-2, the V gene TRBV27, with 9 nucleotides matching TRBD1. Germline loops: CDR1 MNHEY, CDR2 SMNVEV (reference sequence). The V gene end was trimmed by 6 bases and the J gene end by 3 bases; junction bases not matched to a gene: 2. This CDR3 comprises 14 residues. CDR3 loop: CASSGQGYTGELFF. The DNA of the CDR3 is TGTGCCAGCAGCGGACAGGGGTACACCGGGGAGCTGTTTTTT.

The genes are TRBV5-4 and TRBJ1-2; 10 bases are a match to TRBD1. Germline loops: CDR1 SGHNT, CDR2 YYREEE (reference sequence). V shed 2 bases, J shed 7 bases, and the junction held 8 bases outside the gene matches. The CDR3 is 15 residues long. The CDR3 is CASSFRGQGFSGYTF. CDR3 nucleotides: TGTGCCAGCAGCTTTCGGGGACAGGGGTTCTCTGGCTACACCTTC.

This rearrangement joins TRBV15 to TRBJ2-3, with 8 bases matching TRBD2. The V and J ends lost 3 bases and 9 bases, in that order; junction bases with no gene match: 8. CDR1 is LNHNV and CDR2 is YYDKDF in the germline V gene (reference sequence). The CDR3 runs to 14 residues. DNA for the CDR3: TGTGCCACCAGCAGGAGAACCAGCGGGGGAACGCAGTATTTT. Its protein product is CATSRRTSGGTQYF.

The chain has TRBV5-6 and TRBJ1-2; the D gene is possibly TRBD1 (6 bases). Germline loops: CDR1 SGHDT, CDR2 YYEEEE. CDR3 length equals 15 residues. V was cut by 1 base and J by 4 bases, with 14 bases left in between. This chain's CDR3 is CASSLKGGPSYGYTF. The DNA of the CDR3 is TGTGCCAGCAGCTTGAAGGGGGGGCCGTCCTATGGCTACACCTTC.

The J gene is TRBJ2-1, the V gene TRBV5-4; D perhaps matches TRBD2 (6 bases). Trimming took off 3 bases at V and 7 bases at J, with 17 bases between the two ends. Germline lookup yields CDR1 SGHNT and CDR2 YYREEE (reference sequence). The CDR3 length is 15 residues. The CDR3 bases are TGTGCCAGCAGCTCCTGGCCCAGGAGGGGTAATGAGCAGTTCTTC. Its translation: CASSSWPRRGNEQFF.

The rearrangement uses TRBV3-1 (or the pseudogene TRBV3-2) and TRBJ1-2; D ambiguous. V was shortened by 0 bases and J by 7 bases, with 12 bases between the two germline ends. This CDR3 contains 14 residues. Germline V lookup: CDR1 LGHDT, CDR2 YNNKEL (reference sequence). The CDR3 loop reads CASSQEAVTAGYTF. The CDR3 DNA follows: TGTGCCAGCAGCCAAGAGGCGGTTACGGCTGGCTACACCTTC.

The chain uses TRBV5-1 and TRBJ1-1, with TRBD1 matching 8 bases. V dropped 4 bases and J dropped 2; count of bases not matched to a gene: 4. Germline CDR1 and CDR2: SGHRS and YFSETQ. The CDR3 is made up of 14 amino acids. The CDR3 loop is CASSADRGNTEAFF. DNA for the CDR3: TGCGCCAGCAGCGCCGACAGGGGAAACACTGAAGCTTTCTTT.

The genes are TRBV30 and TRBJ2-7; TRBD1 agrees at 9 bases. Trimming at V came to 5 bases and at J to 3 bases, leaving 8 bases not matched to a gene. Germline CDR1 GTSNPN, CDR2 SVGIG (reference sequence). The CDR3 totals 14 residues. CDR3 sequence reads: CAWGFGQGNYEQYF. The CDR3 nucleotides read TGTGCCTGGGGGTTTGGACAGGGGAACTACGAGCAGTACTTC.

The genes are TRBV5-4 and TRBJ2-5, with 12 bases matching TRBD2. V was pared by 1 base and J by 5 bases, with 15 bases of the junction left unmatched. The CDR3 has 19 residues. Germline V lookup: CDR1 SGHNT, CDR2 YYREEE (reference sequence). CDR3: CASSLMGQRLAGDGETQYF. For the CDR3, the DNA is TGTGCCAGCAGCTTGATGGGACAGAGACTAGCGGGAGACGGGGAGACCCAGTACTTC. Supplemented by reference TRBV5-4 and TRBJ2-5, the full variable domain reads ETGVTQSPTHLIKTRGQQVTLRCSSQSGHNTVSWYQQALGQGPQFIFQYYREEENGRGNFPPRFSGLQFPNYSSELNVNALELDDSALYLCASSLMGQRLAGDGETQYFGPGTRLLVL.

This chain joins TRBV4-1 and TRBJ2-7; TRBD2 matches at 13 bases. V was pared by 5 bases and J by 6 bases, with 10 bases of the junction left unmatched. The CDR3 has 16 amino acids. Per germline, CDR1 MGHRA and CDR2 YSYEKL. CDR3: CASSWGLAGKMGEQYF. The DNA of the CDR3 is TGCGCCAGCAGCTGGGGACTAGCGGGAAAAATGGGCGAGCAGTACTTC.

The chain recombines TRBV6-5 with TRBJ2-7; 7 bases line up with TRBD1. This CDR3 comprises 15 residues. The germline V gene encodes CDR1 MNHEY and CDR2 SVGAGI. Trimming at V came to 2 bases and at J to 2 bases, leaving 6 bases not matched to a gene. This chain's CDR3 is CASSYAATGTYEQYF. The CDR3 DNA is TGTGCCAGCAGTTACGCGGCGACAGGGACCTACGAGCAGTACTTC.

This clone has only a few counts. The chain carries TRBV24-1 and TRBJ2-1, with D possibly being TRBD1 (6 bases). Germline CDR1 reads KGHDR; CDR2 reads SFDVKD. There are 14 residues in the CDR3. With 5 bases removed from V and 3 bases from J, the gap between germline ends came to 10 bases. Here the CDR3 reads CATSVWGLYNEQFF. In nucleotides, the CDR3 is TGTGCCACCAGTGTGTGGGGGCTCTACAATGAGCAGTTCTTC.

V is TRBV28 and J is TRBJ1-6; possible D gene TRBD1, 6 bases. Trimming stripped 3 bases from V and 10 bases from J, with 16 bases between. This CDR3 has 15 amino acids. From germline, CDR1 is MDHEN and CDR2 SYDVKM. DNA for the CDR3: TGTGCCAGCAGTTTGGAGGCAGGGGTGGGGTCACCCCTCCACTTT. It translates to CASSLEAGVGSPLHF.

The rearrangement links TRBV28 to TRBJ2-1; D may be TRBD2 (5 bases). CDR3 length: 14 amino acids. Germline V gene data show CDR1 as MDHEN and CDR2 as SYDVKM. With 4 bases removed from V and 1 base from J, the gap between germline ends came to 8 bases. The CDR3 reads CASSSGGSYNEQFF. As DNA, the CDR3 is TGTGCCAGCAGTTCAGGCGGGTCCTACAATGAGCAGTTCTTC.

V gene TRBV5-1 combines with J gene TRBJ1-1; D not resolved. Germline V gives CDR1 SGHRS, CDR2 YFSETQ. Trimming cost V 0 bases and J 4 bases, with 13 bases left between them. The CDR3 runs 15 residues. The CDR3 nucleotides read TGCGCCAGCAGCTTGGAACCGGGTGAATTCACTGAAGCTTTCTTT. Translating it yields CASSLEPGEFTEAFF. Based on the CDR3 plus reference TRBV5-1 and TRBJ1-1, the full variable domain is KAGVTQTPRYLIKTRGQQVTLSCSPISGHRSVSWYQQTPGQGLQFLFEYFSETQRNKGNFPGRFSGRQFSNSRSEMNVSTLELGDSALYLCASSLEPGEFTEAFFGQGTRLTVV.

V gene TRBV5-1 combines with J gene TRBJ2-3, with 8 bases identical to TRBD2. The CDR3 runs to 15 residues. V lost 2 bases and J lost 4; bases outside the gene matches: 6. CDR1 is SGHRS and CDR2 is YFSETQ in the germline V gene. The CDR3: CASSFAQRGPDTQYF. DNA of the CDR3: TGCGCCAGCAGCTTCGCCCAGCGGGGGCCAGATACGCAGTATTTT.

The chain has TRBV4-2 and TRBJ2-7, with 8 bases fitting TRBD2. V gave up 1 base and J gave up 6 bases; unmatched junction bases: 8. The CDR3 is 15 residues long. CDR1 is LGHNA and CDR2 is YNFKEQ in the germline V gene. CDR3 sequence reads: CASSQVPGTRGEQYF. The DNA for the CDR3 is TGTGCCAGCAGCCAAGTACCCGGGACTAGGGGCGAGCAGTACTTC.

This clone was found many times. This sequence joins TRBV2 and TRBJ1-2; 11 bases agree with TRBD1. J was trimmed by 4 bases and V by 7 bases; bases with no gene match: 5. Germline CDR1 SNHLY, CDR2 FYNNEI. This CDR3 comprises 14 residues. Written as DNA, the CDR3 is TGTGCCAGCACCCCGGGACAGGGGGTCTATGGCTACACCTTC. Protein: CASTPGQGVYGYTF.

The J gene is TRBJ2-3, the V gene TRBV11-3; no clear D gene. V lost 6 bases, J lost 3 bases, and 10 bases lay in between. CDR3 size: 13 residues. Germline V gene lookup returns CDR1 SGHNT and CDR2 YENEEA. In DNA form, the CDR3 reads TGTGCCAGCAGGTCCAGCGCAACAGATACGCAGTATTTT. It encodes CASRSSATDTQYF. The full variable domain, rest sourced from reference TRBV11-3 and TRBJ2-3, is EAGVVQSPRYKIIEKKQPVAFWCNPISGHNTLYWYLQNLGQGPELLIRYENEEAVDDSQLPKDRFSAERLKGVDSTLKIQPAELGDSAVYLCASRSSATDTQYFGPGTRLTVL.

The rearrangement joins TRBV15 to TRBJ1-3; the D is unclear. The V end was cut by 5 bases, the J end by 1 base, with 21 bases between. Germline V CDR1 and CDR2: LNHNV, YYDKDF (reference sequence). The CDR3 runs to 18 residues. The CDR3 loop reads CATSPEGGVVLSGNTIYF. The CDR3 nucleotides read TGTGCCACCAGCCCCGAGGGTGGAGTCGTACTTTCTGGAAACACCATATATTTT. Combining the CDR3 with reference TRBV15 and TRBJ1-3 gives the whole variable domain DAMVIQNPRYQVTQFGKPVTLSCSQTLNHNVMYWYQQKSSQAPKLLFHYYDKDFNNEADTPDNFQSRRPNTSFCFLDIRSPGLGDTAMYLCATSPEGGVVLSGNTIYFGEGSWLTVV.

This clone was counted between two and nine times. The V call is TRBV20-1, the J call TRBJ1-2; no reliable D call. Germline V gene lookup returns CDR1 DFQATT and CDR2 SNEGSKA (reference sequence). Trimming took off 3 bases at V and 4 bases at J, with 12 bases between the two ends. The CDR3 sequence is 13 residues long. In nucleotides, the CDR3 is TGCAGTGCTAGTGTATCCCCTCCCTATGGCTACACCTTC. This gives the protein CSASVSPPYGYTF.

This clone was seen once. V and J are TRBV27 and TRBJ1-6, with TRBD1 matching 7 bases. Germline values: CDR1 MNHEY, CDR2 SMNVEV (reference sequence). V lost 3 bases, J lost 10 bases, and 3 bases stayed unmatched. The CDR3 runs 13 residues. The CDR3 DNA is TGTGCCAGCAGTTTCAGGACAGGATCACCCCTCCACTTT. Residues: CASSFRTGSPLHF.